What follows are 9 T cell receptor beta chains derived from one specimen sequenced in a study of neurological immune-mediated disorders. TCRdb passed the 5' RACE reads through MiXCR, listing each CDR3 protein once. The sample lists around 62,000 distinct CDR3 sequences, roughly 3.7% occurring once. The sample was PBMCs. These receptor sequences come from a man aged 50 to 60 with multiple sclerosis.

The sample holds many counts of this clonotype. The rearrangement links TRBV12-3 or TRBV12-4 to TRBJ2-7; no definite D call. The CDR3 has 11 amino acids. Trimming cost V 2 bases and J 5 bases, with 4 bases left between them. CDR3 residues: CASSLHDEQYF. CDR3 sequence (DNA): TGTGCCAGCAGTTTACATGACGAGCAGTACTTC.

This clonotype was recorded at least ten times. This chain connects TRBV20-1 to TRBJ1-2; 8 bases agree with TRBD1. V lost 2 bases and J lost 7; bases outside the gene matches: 15. From germline, CDR1 is DFQATT and CDR2 SNEGSKA (reference sequence). The CDR3 is 16 amino acids. The CDR3 nucleotides are TGCAGTGCTAGAAAGGTCACAGGGGGATCAGGTAGTGGCTACACCTTC. This gives the protein CSARKVTGGSGSGYTF.

The chain links TRBV7-8 to TRBJ2-1; 11 bases are shared with TRBD1. CDR3 length: 16 amino acids. The junction had 10 bases not matched to a gene; V was cut back by 5 bases and J by 7 bases. Looked up from germline, CDR1 is SGHVS and CDR2 is FQNEAQ. The CDR3 is CASSTRTGGNLNEQFF. In DNA, the CDR3 is TGTGCCAGCAGCACAAGGACAGGGGGCAATTTGAATGAGCAGTTCTTC.

This clonotype was counted ten times or more. V usage is TRBV29-1 and J usage is TRBJ1-4; no clear D gene. The V gene's germline CDR1 is SQVTM and CDR2 ANQGSEA. Trimming took 5 bases from V and 8 from J, leaving 9 bases between them. The CDR3 consists of 11 residues. The CDR3 loop is CSVPVLEKLFF. In DNA, the CDR3 is TGCAGCGTTCCGGTCCTGGAAAAACTGTTTTTT.

This clonotype occurred many times. V usage is TRBV7-2 and J usage is TRBJ2-7; D possibly corresponds to TRBD1 (6 bases). V was shortened by 0 bases and J by 6 bases, with 9 bases between the two germline ends. The CDR3 has 13 amino acids. In germline, CDR1 is SGHTA, CDR2 FQGNSA. This CDR3 reads CASSLARGGEQYF. For the CDR3, the DNA is TGTGCCAGCAGCTTAGCGCGAGGGGGCGAGCAGTACTTC.

This clonotype was seen a few times. The rearrangement joins TRBV20-1 to TRBJ2-1; TRBD2 might be the D (5 bases). The germline V gene encodes CDR1 DFQATT and CDR2 SNEGSKA (reference sequence). Trimming pared 0 bases from V and 1 base from J, leaving 16 bases between. There are 17 residues in the CDR3. CDR3: CSARDRGARRSYNEQFF. CDR3 in DNA: TGCAGTGCTAGAGATCGGGGAGCGAGACGATCCTACAATGAGCAGTTCTTC.

This clonotype was detected ten times or more. The chain employs TRBV6-6 and TRBJ1-2, with 8 bases matching TRBD1. With 6 bases clipped from V and 1 base from J, the junction kept 10 bases outside the gene matches. Germline V gene lookup returns CDR1 MNHNY and CDR2 SVGAGI (reference sequence). The CDR3 sequence is 16 residues long. As DNA, the CDR3 is TGTGCCAGCAGACAGACCTCTGGACAGGGTAACTATGGCTACACCTTC. This translates into CASRQTSGQGNYGYTF.

Ten or more counts support this clonotype. The chain couples TRBV25-1 to TRBJ2-5; D unclear. V shed 3 bases and J shed 9 bases, with 8 bases lying between them. In germline, CDR1 is MGHDK, CDR2 SYGVNS. The CDR3 sequence is 11 residues long. CDR3 protein: CASSEGSAQYF. For the CDR3, the DNA is TGTGCCAGCAGTGAGGGTTCGGCCCAGTACTTC.

This clonotype was found many times. The chain carries TRBV5-1 and TRBJ2-2; TRBD2 might be the D (5 bases). Germline V gene lookup returns CDR1 SGHRS and CDR2 YFSETQ. The V and J ends lost 1 base and 1 base respectively, with 8 bases between them. This CDR3 is built from 15 residues. The CDR3 DNA sequence: TGCGCCAGCAGCTTGTCGACTAAGAACACCGGGGAGCTGTTTTTT. Residues: CASSLSTKNTGELFF.